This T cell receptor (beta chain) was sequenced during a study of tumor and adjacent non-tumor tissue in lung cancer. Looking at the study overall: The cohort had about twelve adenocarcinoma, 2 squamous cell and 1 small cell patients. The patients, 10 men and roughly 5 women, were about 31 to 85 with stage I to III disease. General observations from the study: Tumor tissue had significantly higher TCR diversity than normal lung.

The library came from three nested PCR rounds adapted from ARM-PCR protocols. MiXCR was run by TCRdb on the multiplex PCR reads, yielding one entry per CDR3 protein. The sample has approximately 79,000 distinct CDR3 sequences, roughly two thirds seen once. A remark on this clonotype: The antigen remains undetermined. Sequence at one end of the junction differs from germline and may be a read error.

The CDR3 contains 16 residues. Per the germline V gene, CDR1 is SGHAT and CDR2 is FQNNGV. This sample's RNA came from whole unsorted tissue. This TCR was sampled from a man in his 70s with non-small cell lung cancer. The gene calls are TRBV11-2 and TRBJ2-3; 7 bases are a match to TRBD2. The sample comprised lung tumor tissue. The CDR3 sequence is CACSLDGTTSPDTQYF. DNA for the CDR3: TGTGCCTGCAGCTTAGACGGGACGACTAGCCCAGATACGCAGTATTTT.